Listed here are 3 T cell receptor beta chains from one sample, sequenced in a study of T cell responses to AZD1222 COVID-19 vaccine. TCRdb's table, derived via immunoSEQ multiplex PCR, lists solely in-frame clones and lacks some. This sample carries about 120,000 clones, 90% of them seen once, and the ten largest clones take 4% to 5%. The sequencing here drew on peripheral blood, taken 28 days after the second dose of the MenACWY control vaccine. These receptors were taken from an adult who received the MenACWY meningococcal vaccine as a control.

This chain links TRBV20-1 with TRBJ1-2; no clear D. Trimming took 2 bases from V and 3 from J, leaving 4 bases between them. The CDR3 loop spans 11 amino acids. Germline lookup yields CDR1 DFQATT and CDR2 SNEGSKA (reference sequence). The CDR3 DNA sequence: TGCAGTGCTAGAAAGGACTATGGCTACACCTTC. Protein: CSARKDYGYTF.

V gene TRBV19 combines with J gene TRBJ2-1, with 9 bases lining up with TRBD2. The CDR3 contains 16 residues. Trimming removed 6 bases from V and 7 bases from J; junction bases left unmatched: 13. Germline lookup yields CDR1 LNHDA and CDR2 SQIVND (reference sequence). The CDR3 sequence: CASSQYLAGVGNEQFF. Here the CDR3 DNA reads TGTGCCAGTAGCCAATACTTAGCGGGAGTGGGGAATGAGCAGTTCTTC.

The CDR3 nucleotides read TGTGCCAGCAGTTACTCCATAGGGGGAAGTAATTCACCCCTCCACTTT. Encoded protein: CASSYSIGGSNSPLHF. The V call is TRBV6-5, the J call TRBJ1-6, with TRBD1 as a possible D gene (6 bases). Germline V gives CDR1 MNHEY, CDR2 SVGAGI. The CDR3 contains 16 residues. The ends were cut back, 0 bases at V and 6 bases at J, with 12 bases in the middle.